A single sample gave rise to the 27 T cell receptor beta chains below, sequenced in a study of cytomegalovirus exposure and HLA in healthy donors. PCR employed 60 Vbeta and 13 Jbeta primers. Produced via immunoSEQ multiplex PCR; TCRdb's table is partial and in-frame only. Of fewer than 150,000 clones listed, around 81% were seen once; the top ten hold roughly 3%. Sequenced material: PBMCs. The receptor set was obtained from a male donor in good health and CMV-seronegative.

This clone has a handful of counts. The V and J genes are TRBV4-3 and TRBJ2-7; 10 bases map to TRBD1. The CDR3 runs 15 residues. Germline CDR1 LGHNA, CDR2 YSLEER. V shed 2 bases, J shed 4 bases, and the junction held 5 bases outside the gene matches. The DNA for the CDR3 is TGCGCCAGCAGCCAATTGACAGGGGGCGGTTACGAGCAGTACTTC. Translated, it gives CASSQLTGGGYEQYF.

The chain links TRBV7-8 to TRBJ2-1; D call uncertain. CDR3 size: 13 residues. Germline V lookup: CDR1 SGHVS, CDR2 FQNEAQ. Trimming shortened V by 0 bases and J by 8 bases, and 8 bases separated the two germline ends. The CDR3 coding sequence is TGTGCCAGCAGCTTAGCGCTAGTCGATGAGCAGTTCTTC. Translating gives CASSLALVDEQFF. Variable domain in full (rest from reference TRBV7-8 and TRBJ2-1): GAGVSQSPRYKVAKRGQDVALRCDPISGHVSLFWYQQALGQGPEFLTYFQNEAQLDKSGLPSDRFFAERPEGSVSTLKIQRTQQEDSAVYLCASSLALVDEQFFGPGTRLTVL.

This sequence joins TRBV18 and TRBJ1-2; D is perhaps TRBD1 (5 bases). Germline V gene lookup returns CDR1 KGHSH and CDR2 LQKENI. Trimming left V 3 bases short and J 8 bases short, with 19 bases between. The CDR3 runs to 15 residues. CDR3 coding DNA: TGTGCCAGCTCACCTGAAACCACCACGGGGGTAGGCTACACCTTC. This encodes CASSPETTTGVGYTF.

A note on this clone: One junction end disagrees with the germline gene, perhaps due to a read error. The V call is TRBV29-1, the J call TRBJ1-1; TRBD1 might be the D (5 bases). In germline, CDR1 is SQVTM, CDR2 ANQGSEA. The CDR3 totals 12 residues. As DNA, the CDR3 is TGCAGCGTGGAAGATGGGCAGGGTTATGCTTTCTTT. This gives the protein CSVEDGQGYAFF.

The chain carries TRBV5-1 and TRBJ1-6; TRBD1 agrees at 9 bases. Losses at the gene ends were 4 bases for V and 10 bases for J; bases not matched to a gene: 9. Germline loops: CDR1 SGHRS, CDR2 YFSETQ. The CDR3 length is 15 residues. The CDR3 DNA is TGCGCCAGCAGCACATGGGGACAGGGAGGATCACCCCTCCACTTT. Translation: CASSTWGQGGSPLHF.

CDR3 nucleotides: TGTGCCAGCAGTTTATTGGTTGGAGGGGCCTCCGAGCAGTACTTC. Its protein product is CASSLLVGGASEQYF. The chain couples TRBV27 to TRBJ2-5; possibly TRBD2 for D (6 bases). The end of the DNA is better explained by TRBJ2-7, so the J call may be wrong. This CDR3 contains 15 residues. The germline V gene has CDR1 MNHEY and CDR2 SMNVEV (reference sequence).

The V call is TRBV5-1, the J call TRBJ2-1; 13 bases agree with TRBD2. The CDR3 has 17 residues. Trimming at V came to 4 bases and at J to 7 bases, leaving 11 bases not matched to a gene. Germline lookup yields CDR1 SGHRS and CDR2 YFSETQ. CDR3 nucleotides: TGCGCCAGCAGCCAACCCCGGACTAGCGGGGGAACGAATGAGCAGTTCTTC. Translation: CASSQPRTSGGTNEQFF. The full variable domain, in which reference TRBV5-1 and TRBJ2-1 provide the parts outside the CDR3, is KAGVTQTPRYLIKTRGQQVTLSCSPISGHRSVSWYQQTPGQGLQFLFEYFSETQRNKGNFPGRFSGRQFSNSRSEMNVSTLELGDSALYLCASSQPRTSGGTNEQFFGPGTRLTVL.

In DNA form, the CDR3 reads TGCGCCAGCAGCGAGAACACAGGGGGTGAGCAGTACTTC. As protein: CASSENTGGEQYF. The V and J genes are TRBV5-1 and TRBJ2-7; 8 bases are shared with TRBD1. CDR1 is SGHRS, CDR2 YFSETQ, per germline. The CDR3 extends over 13 amino acids. Trimming took 4 bases from V and 7 from J; bases not matched to a gene: 7.

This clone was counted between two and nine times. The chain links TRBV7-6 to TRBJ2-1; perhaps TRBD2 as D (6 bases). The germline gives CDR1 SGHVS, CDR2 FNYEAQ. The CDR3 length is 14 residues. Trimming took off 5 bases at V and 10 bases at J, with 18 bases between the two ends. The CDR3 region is CASSKHQGLREQFF. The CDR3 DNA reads TGTGCCAGCAGCAAACACCAGGGACTTAGGGAGCAGTTCTTC. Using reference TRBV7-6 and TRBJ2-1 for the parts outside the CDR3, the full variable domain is GAGVSQSPRYKVTKRGQDVALRCDPISGHVSLYWYRQALGQGPEFLTYFNYEAQQDKSGLPNDRFSAERPEGSISTLTIQRTEQRDSAMYRCASSKHQGLREQFFGPGTRLTVL.

The chain's CDR3 is CASGLQVNWVIGEAFF. In nucleotides, the CDR3 is TGTGCTAGTGGTTTGCAGGTGAATTGGGTGATTGGTGAAGCTTTCTTT. The gene calls are TRBV12-5 and TRBJ1-1; D not certain. This CDR3 is 16 amino acids long. The germline V and J ends were trimmed by 2 bases and 7 bases, with 20 bases remaining between them. The germline CDR1 and CDR2 sequences are LGHNT and FRNRAP.

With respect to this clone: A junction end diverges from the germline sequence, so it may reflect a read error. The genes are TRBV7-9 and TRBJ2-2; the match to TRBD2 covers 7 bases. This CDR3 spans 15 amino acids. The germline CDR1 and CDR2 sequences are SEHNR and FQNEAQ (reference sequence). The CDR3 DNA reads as TGTACCAGCAGTCGCGGGAGTAGGGACACCGGGGAGCTGTTTTTT. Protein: CTSSRGSRDTGELFF.

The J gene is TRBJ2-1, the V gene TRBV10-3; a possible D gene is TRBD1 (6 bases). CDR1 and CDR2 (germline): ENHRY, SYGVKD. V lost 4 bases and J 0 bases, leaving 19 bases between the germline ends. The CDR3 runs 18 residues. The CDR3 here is CAISVDSLSFSSYNEQFF. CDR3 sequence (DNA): TGTGCCATCAGTGTGGACAGCCTTTCCTTTAGCTCCTACAATGAGCAGTTCTTC.

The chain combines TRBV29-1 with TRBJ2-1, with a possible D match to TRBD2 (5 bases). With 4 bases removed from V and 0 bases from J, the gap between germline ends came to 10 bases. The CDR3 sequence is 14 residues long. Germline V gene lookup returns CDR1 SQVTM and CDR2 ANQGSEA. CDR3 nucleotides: TGCAGCGTTGTAGCGCTTAGCTCCTACAATGAGCAGTTCTTC. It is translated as CSVVALSSYNEQFF.

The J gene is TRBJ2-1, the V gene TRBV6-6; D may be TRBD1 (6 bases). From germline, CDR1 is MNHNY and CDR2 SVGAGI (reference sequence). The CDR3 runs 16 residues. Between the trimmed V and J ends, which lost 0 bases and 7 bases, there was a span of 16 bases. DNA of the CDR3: TGTGCCAGCAGTTACTCAGGACAGTTGTTGGGTAATGAGCAGTTCTTC. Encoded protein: CASSYSGQLLGNEQFF.

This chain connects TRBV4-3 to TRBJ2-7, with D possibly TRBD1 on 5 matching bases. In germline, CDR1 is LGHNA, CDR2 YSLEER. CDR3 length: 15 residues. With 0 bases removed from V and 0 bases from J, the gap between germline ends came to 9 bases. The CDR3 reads CASSQEGRGSYEQYF. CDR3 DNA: TGCGCCAGCAGCCAAGAGGGAAGGGGCTCCTACGAGCAGTACTTC.

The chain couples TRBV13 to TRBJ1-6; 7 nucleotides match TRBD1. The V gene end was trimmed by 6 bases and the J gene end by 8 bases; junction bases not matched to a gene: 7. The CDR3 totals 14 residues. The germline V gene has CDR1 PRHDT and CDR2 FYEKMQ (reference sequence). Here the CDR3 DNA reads TGTGCCAGCAGTCTAGGTGGGACAGATTCACCCCTCCACTTT. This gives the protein CASSLGGTDSPLHF.

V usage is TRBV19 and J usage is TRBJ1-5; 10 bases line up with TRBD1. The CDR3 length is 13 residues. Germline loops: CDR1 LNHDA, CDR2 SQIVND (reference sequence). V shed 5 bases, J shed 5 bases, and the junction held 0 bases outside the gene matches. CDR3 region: CASSGTGDQPQHF. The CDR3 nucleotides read TGTGCCAGTAGTGGGACAGGGGATCAGCCCCAGCATTTT.

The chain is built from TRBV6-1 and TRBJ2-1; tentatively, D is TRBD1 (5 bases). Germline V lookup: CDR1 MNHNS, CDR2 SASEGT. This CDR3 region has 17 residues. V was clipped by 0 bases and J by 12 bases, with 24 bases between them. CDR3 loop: CASSEAGSRGVGPWQFF. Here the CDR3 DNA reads TGTGCCAGCAGTGAAGCGGGGTCTAGGGGTGTAGGGCCCTGGCAGTTCTTC.

In nucleotides, the CDR3 is TGTGCCAGCAGTTTGGACAGGGACTACGAGCAGTACTTC. Residues: CASSLDRDYEQYF. The chain joins TRBV27 to TRBJ2-7; TRBD1 matches at 8 bases. The CDR3 has 13 amino acids. Per the germline V gene, CDR1 is MNHEY and CDR2 is SMNVEV (reference sequence). The ends lost 3 bases at V and 3 bases at J; junction bases unmatched: 1.

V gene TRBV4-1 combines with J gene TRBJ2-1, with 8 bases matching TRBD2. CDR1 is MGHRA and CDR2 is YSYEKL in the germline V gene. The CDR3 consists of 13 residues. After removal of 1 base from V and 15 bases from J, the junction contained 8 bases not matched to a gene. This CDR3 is CASSQVQRETPFF. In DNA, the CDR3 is TGCGCCAGCAGCCAAGTTCAGCGGGAGACGCCGTTCTTC.

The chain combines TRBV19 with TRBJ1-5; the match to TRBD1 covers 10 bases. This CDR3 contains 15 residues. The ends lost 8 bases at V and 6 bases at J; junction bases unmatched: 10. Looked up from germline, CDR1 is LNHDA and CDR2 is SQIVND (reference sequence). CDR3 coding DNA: TGTGCCAGTCGTTCCGGGACAGGGGATATTCAGCCCCAGCATTTT. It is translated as CASRSGTGDIQPQHF.

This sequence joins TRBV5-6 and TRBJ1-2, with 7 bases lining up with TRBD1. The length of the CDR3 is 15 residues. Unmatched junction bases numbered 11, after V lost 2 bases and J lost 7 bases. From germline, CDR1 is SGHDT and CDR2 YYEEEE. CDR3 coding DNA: TGTGCCAGCAGCTTAGGGGACAGTATTATGGTTGGCTACACCTTC. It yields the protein CASSLGDSIMVGYTF.

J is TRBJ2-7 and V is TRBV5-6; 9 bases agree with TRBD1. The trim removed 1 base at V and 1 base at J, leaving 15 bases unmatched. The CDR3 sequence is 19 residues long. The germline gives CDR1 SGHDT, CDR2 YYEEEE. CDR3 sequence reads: CASSLLTKGDRVFSYEQYF. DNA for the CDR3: TGTGCCAGCAGCTTGTTAACAAAAGGGGACAGGGTTTTTTCCTACGAGCAGTACTTC. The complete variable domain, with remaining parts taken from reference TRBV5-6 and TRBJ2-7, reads DAGVTQSPTHLIKTRGQQVTLRCSPKSGHDTVSWYQQALGQGPQFIFQYYEEEERQRGNFPDRFSGHQFPNYSSELNVNALLLGDSALYLCASSLLTKGDRVFSYEQYFGPGTRLTVT.

DNA for the CDR3: TGCACCAGCAGCCAAGAGCAGGGGGCGACGAACACTGAAGCTTTCTTT. Its protein product is CTSSQEQGATNTEAFF. The genes are TRBV1 and TRBJ1-1; TRBD1, the D gene given by the table, was not confirmed from the DNA. TRBV1 is tagged as a pseudogene. CDR3 length: 16 amino acids.

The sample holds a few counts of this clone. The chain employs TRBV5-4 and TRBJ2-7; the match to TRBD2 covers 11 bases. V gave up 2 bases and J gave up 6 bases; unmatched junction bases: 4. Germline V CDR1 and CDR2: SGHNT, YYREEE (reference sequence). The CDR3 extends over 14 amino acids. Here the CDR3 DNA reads TGTGCCAGCAGCTTAGGCCTAGCGGGAGGCGAGCAGTACTTC. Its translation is CASSLGLAGGEQYF.

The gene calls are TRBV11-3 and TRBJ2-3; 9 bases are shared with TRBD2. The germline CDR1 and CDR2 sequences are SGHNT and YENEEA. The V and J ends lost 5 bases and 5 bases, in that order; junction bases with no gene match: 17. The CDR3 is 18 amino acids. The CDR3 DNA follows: TGTGCCAGCAGCCAGGGAGACAGGGTTGGCGGGAGGGTAGATACGCAGTATTTT. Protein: CASSQGDRVGGRVDTQYF.

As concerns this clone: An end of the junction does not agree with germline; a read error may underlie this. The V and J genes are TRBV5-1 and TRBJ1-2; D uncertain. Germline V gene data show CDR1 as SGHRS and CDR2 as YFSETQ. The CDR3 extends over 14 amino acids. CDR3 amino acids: CASSLVGTNYDYTF. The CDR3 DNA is TGCGCCAGCAGCTTGGTTGGAACGAACTATGACTACACCTTC.